The 3 T cell receptor beta chains listed next were all sequenced from one sample in a study of T cells in Graves' hyperthyroidism and ophthalmopathy. RNA transcripts provided the source from which TCR beta CDR3 regions were amplified. RT-PCR in the first round (using the HTBI primer set) targeted the TCR CDR3. TCRdb itself ran the multiplex PCR reads through MiXCR, one entry per CDR3 protein. The sample includes around 520,000 distinct CDR3 sequences, about 15% of them seen just once. The sample taken for sequencing was blood. These receptors were obtained from a woman aged 40 to 50 with Graves' hyperthyroidism.

This rearrangement joins TRBV5-8 to TRBJ2-1; 8 nucleotides agree with TRBD1. The V gene's germline CDR1 is SGHTS and CDR2 YDEGEE. CDR3 length: 16 residues. The junction had 14 bases not matched to a gene; V was cut back by 6 bases and J by 6 bases. The CDR3 spells CASNPRQGAEGNEQFF. CDR3 in DNA: TGTGCCAGCAACCCCCGTCAGGGGGCAGAGGGCAATGAGCAGTTCTTC. The full variable domain, rest sourced from reference TRBV5-8 and TRBJ2-1, is EAGVTQSPTHLIKTRGQQATLRCSPISGHTSVYWYQQALGLGLQFLLWYDEGEERNRGNFPPRFSGRQFPNYSSELNVNALELEDSALYLCASNPRQGAEGNEQFFGPGTRLTVL.

There are many counts of this clonotype. The chain has TRBV20-1 and TRBJ2-2; 10 positions agree with TRBD2. Germline V CDR1 and CDR2: DFQATT, SNEGSKA (reference sequence). This CDR3 contains 15 residues. V shed 6 bases and J 4 bases; nucleotides not matched to a gene: 8. The CDR3 loop reads CSANTAGGVTGELFF. The DNA for the CDR3 is TGCAGTGCGAATACAGCGGGAGGGGTCACCGGGGAGCTGTTTTTT.

This clonotype was counted at least ten times. The chain couples TRBV12-3 or TRBV12-4 to TRBJ1-2; the D gene is possibly TRBD1 (5 bases). The CDR3 runs to 13 residues. Trimming stripped 3 bases from V and 8 bases from J, with 13 bases between. The CDR3 is CASSFGTWLGYTF. The CDR3 DNA is TGTGCCAGCAGTTTTGGGACCTGGCTGGGCTACACCTTC.